This T cell receptor beta chain originates from a study of cytomegalovirus exposure and HLA in healthy donors (dated 2017 in TCRdb). In terms of the full investigation: An earlier analysis of approximately 550 of the donors reported about 250 Gb of sequence data and about 100 million unique TCR beta sequences from approximately 180 million T cells. A later analysis re-examined previously published TCR beta repertoires from more than 600 donors and added high-resolution HLA genotyping to investigate patterns of TCR occurrence. In an earlier analysis of 587 of the donors, high-throughput TCR beta sequencing was used to judge whether each TCR beta V gene segment behaved as functional or pseudogenic. HLA typing covered class I and class II loci at four-digit resolution. The aim of the study was to test whether cataloging public T cell receptors could identify signatures of past pathogen exposure. Genome-wide SNP genotypes for about 65% of the roughly 670 donors were used in a later genetic analysis, which treated that subset as a discovery cohort. Using immunosequencing, the study profiled T cell repertoires from 666 subjects and related those repertoires to cytomegalovirus serostatus. On average, over 200,000 unique TCR beta nucleotide sequences were sequenced per donor among several hundred genotyped donors of the cohort, with approximately 18% of those sequences being non-productive. An early release covering about 600 HLA-typed donors comprised 250 to 350 gigabases of sequencing data and around 85 million unique TCR sequences. In the later analysis, no new phenotypic data were used to find candidate immune exposures; instead, reliance was placed on TCR beta sequences and their occurrence across donors. The study combined high-throughput TCR immunosequencing, statistical association of individual TCRs with disease status, and machine learning to predict cytomegalovirus infection status. All discovery cohort repertoires had been generated using a single sequencing platform. Alongside the repertoire data, information on donor age, sex, ethnicity and CMV serostatus was compiled. Besides the first cohort of hundreds of subjects, a separate validation cohort made up of 90 to 150 different subjects was used. Among the roughly 400 genotyped donors, about 85% belonged to the genetic ancestry cluster associated with self-reported Caucasian donors. Several DR-DQ haplotypes were handled as single units for association and clustering because linkage in the cohort was strong. Typing coverage varied by locus: about 620-630 donors for A, B, C, DRB1 and DQB1; more than 500 for DQA1; 606 for DPA1; roughly 450 for DPB1.

The cohort was made up of approximately 700 healthy bone marrow donors. At the time of sampling, every cohort member was nominally healthy, though immune exposures that went unrecorded were likely present. The donor tested CMV seronegative and was one of the 352 seronegative cohort members. A peripheral blood sample was collected from each donor, and TCR beta sequencing was performed on peripheral blood mononuclear cells. The Qiagen DNeasy Blood Extraction Kit was used to extract genomic DNA from the blood cell samples. Receptor libraries were prepared by the immunoSEQ multiplex PCR assay. For the multiplex PCR, a mixture combining 60 forward primers for TCR Vbeta segments and 13 reverse primers for TCR Jbeta segments was used. The CDR3 region of rearranged TCR beta genes was amplified from genomic DNA by a multiplex PCR assay. The Illumina HiSeq System was used to sequence the amplified TCR beta libraries as 87-base-pair reads. The original pipeline was this. Across the 600 to 700 repertoires, a later analysis counted roughly 77 million unique TCR beta chains, roughly 11 million of which were shared by at least two donors. Raw reads were error-corrected and collapsed into unique sequences with a nearest-neighbor algorithm that merged closely related sequences to remove PCR and sequencing errors. Alignment of CDR3 sequences to IMGT reference sequences was used to assign V, D and J gene segments. For a sequence to be retained, a match of at least six nucleotides was required to both a V gene segment and a J gene segment. Rearrangements were classified as productive when the CDR3 lacked stop codons and remained in frame with V and J, and all other rearrangements were classified as non-productive. Following IMGT convention, CDR3 was defined as the stretch from the second conserved V-encoded cysteine to the conserved J-encoded phenylalanine. The earlier analysis of about 500 of the donors excluded sequences that lacked an unambiguous match to a single V gene segment. In an earlier analysis of a few hundred of the donors, a V segment was called functional when productive rearrangements were above 56.7%, and segregating when the standard deviation between donors exceeded 5%. A statistical classification framework was built to diagnose cytomegalovirus status from the catalog of TCR beta chain sequences. A later analysis assigned V and J genes by comparing TCR nucleotide sequences with IMGT/GENE-DB human TR gene sequences. Using the TCRdist pipeline, a later analysis assigned CDR3 sequences along with most-parsimonious VDJ recombination scenarios. In a later analysis, every TCR beta chain was defined by the combination of its CDR3 amino acid sequence and its V-gene family, and reads without a unique V-gene family were dropped. To address suspected cross-contamination and a sequencing artifact, a later analysis removed approximately 590 highly shared, low-generation-probability nucleotide sequences. A later analysis calculated a clonal expansion index for each public chain from normalized within-repertoire ranks of inferred template counts. Generation probabilities in a later analysis came from a VDJ recombination model fitted to out-of-frame rearrangements, and those results were checked against IGoR. Hypergeometric tests were used in a later analysis to score TCR-TCR, TCR-HLA and TCR-CMV co-occurrence, with a repertoire-size bias correction applied to the TCR pairs. False discovery rates were estimated in a later analysis by permuting HLA or CMV assignments 20 times. A later analysis grouped co-occurring TCRs with DBSCAN, adding TCRdist sequence similarity when clustering within HLA-allele-positive subsets. For co-occurrence clustering, repertoires with fewer than 30,000 or more than 120,000 public chains were excluded, along with about five repertoires with anomalous nucleotide sharing. The table comes from immuneACCESS by way of TCRdb, which keeps in-frame sequences with V and J called. Part of the clones is missing from these tables; in studies checked, under half for an unresolved V gene and the rest for unknown reasons. V and J calls and clone size are copied from that table; D and trimming were computed from the DNA. Within this sample are about 140,000 clones, with 70% to 90% of them counted one time only. Together, the top ten hold over 2% of the sample.

What the study reported, not specific to this receptor: Cytomegalovirus status was reported to be diagnosed by the classifier with high specificity and sensitivity in both the original and validation cohorts. The earlier analysis of 587 of the donors excluded approximately 15 rarely observed V segments, including chromosome 9 orphons, because counts were too low. Because HLA typing was missing for some donors at each locus, association tests included only the typed subset. The cohort was sequenced for TCR beta chains only, and without alpha or paired-chain data the features that could be detected were limited. Roughly uniform sequencing depth across donors was assumed in presence/absence analyses, although this assumption may not hold. A later genetic analysis reported fewer N-insertions in productive TCRs among donors in an Asian-associated ancestry cluster than the roughly 650-donor mean. According to a later analysis, parvovirus B19, influenza, CMV and Epstein-Barr virus appeared linked to several top co-occurrence clusters. In vitro tests confirmed that three of the cytomegalovirus-associated TCR beta chains recognize cytomegalovirus antigens. According to a later analysis, most CMV-associated TCR beta chains appeared to be HLA-restricted, and the HLA associations seemed to be driven largely by CMV exposure. A further reported finding was that TCR beta sequences accurately predicted the HLA-A and HLA-B alleles for most subjects in the first cohort. Most TCR sequences were observed very rarely across donors, whereas some public TCRs were present in many individuals. In an earlier analysis of some 640 of the donors, most TCR beta V segments were observed in productive rearrangements about 87% or about 30% of the time, broadly matching IMGT annotations. Strong co-occurrence of HLA alleles, especially DR and DQ, made assigning TCR associations to individual alleles difficult. Correlated functional status among segregating V segments might be attributable to linkage disequilibrium, but an unknown experimental factor could not be ruled out. The authors suggested that the approach could potentially be generalized to other disease states and immunological phenotypes. According to a later analysis, TCR association rates differed among HLA loci, with DRB1 alleles showing the most associated TCRs and HLA-C alleles showing the fewest. The only immune exposure information available for the cohort was CMV serostatus. V-gene and J-gene trimming of TCR beta chains was associated with a missense DCLRE1C variant in a later genetic analysis, and the association was replicated in an independent cohort. Some IMGT-functional V segments, including TRBV6-2 and TRBV6-3, could not be told apart with the 87-base-pair reads, so those segments were excluded. A later analysis found that HLA-associated TCR beta chains were more clonally expanded and had lower generation probabilities than equally common non-associated chains. In the study, approximately 160 TCR beta chains were listed as associated with cytomegalovirus. In a later analysis, around 15,000 TCR beta sequences were associated with specific HLA alleles at a false discovery rate of 0.05. A group of highly shared sequence variants was considered likely to be a technical artifact of the sequencing pipeline.

The CDR3 numbers 15 residues from cysteine through phenylalanine. Just CDR3 DNA is preserved here, 45 bases in frame from base 1. Based on the germline V gene (reference sequence), the CDR1 and CDR2 sequences are SGHNT and YYREEE. V is reduced by 4 bases and J by 10 bases, leaving a spacing of 21 bases between them. Only one count was recorded for this clone. No cognate antigen has been identified for it. Within one base of it there is no much larger clone, and no base qualities were kept. The sample consisted of PBMCs. The sequence came from a man between 50 and 59 years old in good health and CMV-seronegative. The chain employs TRBV5-4 and TRBJ2-1; perhaps TRBD1 is the D gene, with 7 bases matching. The nucleotides are TGTGCCAGCAGCCCAAGGTCAGGGGGGTATCGGGAGCAGTTCTTC. Its product reads: CASSPRSGGYREQFF.